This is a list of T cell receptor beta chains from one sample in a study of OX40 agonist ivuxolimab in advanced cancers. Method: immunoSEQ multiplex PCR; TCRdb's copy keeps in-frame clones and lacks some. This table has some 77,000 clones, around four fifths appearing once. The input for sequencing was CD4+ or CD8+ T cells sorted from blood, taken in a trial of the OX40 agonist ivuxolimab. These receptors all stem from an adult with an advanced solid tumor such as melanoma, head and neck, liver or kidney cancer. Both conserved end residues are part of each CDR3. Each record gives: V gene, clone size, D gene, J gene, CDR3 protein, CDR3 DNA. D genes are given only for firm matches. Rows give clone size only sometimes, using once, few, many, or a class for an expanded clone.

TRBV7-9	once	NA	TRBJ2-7	CASSSTTGAAYEQYF	TGTGCCAGCAGCTCCACGACAGGCGCTGCCTACGAGCAGTACTTC
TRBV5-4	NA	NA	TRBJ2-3	CASSQSTDTQYF	TGTGCCAGCAGCCAGAGCACAGATACGCAGTATTTT
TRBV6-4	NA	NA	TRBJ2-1	CASRLHSGYNEQFF	TGTGCCAGCAGGTTACATAGCGGATACAATGAGCAGTTCTTC
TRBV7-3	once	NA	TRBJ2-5	CASSAYREETQYF	TGTGCCAGCAGCGCTTACAGGGAAGAGACCCAGTACTTC
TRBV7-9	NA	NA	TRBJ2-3	CASSVGADSTDTQYF	TGTGCCAGCAGTGTAGGGGCGGATAGCACAGATACGCAGTATTTT
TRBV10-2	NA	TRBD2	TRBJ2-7	CASTLGAGGSSYEQYF	TGCGCCAGCACCCTCGGGGCGGGAGGGAGCTCCTACGAGCAGTACTTC
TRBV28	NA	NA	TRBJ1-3	CASSLYDSGNTIYF	TGTGCCAGCAGTTTATATGACTCTGGAAACACCATATATTTT
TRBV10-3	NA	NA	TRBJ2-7	CAISEEGTASSYEQYF	TGTGCCATCAGCGAGGAGGGGACGGCTAGCTCCTACGAGCAGTACTTC
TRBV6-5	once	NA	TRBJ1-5	CASSFDSNQPQHF	TGTGCCAGCAGTTTCGACAGTAATCAGCCCCAGCATTTT
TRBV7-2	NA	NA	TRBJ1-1	CASSLVLGSTEAFF	TGTGCCAGCAGCCTCGTCCTGGGGAGTACTGAAGCTTTCTTT
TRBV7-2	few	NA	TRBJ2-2	CASSYNTGELFF	TGTGCCAGCAGCTATAACACCGGGGAGCTGTTTTTT
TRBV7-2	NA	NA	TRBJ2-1	CASSLRNEQFF	TGTGCCAGCAGCTTACGCAATGAGCAGTTCTTC
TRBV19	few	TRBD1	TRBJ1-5	CASIAGGEGNQPQHF	TGTGCCAGTATTGCAGGGGGCGAAGGCAATCAGCCCCAGCATTTT
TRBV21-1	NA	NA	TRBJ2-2	CASSKVQGPGELFF	TGTGCCAGCAGCAAAGTACAGGGCCCCGGGGAGCTGTTTTTT
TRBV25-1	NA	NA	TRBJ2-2	CASSDQTRVGELFF	TGTGCCAGCAGTGACCAAACTAGGGTCGGGGAGCTGTTTTTT
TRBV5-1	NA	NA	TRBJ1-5	CASSFSGGNQPQHF	TGCGCCAGCAGCTTCTCAGGGGGCAATCAGCCCCAGCATTTT
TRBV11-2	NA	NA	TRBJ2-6	CASSEIAGWGSGANVLTF	TGTGCCAGCTCCGAGATAGCAGGGTGGGGTTCTGGGGCCAACGTCCTGACTTTC
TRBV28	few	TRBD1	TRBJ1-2	CASSQSGQGMSYTF	TGTGCCAGCAGTCAATCGGGACAGGGGATGAGCTACACCTTC
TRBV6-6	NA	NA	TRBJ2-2	CASSYSYRANTGELFF	TGTGCCAGCAGTTACTCGTATAGAGCGAACACCGGGGAGCTGTTTTTT
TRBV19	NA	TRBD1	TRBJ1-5	CASSTRQGVSNQPQHF	TGTGCCAGTAGTACCAGACAGGGTGTAAGCAATCAGCCCCAGCATTTT
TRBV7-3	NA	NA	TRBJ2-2	CASSSGPTGELFF	TGTGCCAGCAGCTCGGGACCCACCGGGGAGCTGTTTTTT
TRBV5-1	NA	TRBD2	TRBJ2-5	CASSSGLAGYETQYF	TGCGCCAGCAGCTCGGGACTAGCGGGATACGAGACCCAGTACTTC
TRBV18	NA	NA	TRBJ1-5	CASSPGPTQPQHF	TGTGCCAGCTCACCAGGCCCCACTCAGCCCCAGCATTTT
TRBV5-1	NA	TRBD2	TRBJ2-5	CASSWGTSGQETQYF	TGCGCCAGCAGCTGGGGGACTAGCGGTCAAGAGACCCAGTACTTC
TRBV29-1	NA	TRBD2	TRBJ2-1	CSVYIAGGRVNEQFF	TGCAGCGTCTATATAGCGGGAGGACGGGTAAATGAGCAGTTCTTC
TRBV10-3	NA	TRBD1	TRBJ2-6	CAISHGTGDRANVLTF	TGTGCCATCAGCCACGGGACAGGGGACCGGGCCAACGTCCTGACTTTC
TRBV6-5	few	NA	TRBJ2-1	CASSYFQGSEQFF	TGTGCCAGCAGTTACTTCCAGGGGAGTGAGCAGTTCTTC
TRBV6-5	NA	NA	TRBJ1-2	CASSYDRDYGYTF	TGTGCCAGCAGTTACGATCGGGACTATGGCTACACCTTC
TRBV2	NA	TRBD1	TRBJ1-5	CASGPGTGINQPQHF	TGTGCCAGCGGCCCAGGGACAGGGATCAATCAGCCCCAGCATTTT
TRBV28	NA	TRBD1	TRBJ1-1	CASSPRTGGDTEAFF	TGTGCCAGCAGTCCCCGGACAGGGGGGGACACTGAAGCTTTCTTT
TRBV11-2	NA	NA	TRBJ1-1	CASSSRGGNTEAFF	TGTGCCAGCAGCTCCCGGGGAGGGAACACTGAAGCTTTCTTT
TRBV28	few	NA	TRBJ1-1	CASSLLVEEAFF	TGTGCCAGCAGTTTACTGGTGGAAGAAGCTTTCTTT
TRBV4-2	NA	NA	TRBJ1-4	CASSQRQVSRGGEKLFF	TGTGCCAGCAGCCAGCGACAGGTTAGCCGGGGGGGTGAAAAACTGTTTTTT
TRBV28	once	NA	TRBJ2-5	CASSLVSQETQYF	TGTGCCAGCAGTTTAGTCAGCCAAGAGACCCAGTACTTC
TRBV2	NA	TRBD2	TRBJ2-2	CASRLAETNTGELFF	TGTGCCAGCAGGCTAGCGGAGACGAACACCGGGGAGCTGTTTTTT
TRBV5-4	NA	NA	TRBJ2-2	CASSPGQWSNTGELFF	TGTGCCAGCAGCCCCGGACAGTGGTCAAACACCGGGGAGCTGTTTTTT
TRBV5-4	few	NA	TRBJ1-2	CASSLDNRGYTF	TGTGCCAGCAGCTTGGATAACAGGGGCTACACCTTC
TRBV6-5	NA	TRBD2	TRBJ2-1	CASSSLGGRIYNEQFF	TGTGCCAGCAGTTCCCTTGGCGGGAGGATCTACAATGAGCAGTTCTTC
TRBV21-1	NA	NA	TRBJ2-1	CASSMEGGEQFF	TGTGCCAGCAGCATGGAGGGGGGGGAGCAGTTCTTC
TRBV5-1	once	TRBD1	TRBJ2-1	CASSPRQGSYYNEQFF	TGCGCCAGCAGCCCCCGACAGGGGTCCTATTACAATGAGCAGTTCTTC
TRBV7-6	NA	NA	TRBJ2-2	CASSVGRPSAGELFF	TGTGCCAGCAGCGTGGGGCGGCCCAGCGCCGGGGAGCTGTTTTTT
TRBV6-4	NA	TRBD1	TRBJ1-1	CASSGQGARGEAFF	TGTGCCAGCAGTGGACAGGGGGCAAGAGGTGAAGCTTTCTTT
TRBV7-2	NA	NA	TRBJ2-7	CASSMDYLGEQYF	TGTGCCAGCAGCATGGACTACCTGGGGGAGCAGTACTTC
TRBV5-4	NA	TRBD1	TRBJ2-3	CASSPQTGGDTQYF	TGTGCCAGCAGCCCCCAGACAGGGGGAGATACGCAGTATTTT
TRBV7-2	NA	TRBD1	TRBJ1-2	CASSLVNRGNGYTF	TGTGCCAGCAGCTTAGTGAACAGGGGAAATGGCTACACCTTC
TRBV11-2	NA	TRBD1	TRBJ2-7	CASSLVDRGTYEQYF	TGTGCCAGCAGCTTAGTTGACAGGGGGACCTACGAGCAGTACTTC
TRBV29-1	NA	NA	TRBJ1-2	CSVLESNYGYTF	TGCAGCGTCCTCGAATCGAACTATGGCTACACCTTC
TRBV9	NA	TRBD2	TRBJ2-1	CASSVGALAGGEQFF	TGTGCCAGCAGCGTAGGCGCGCTAGCGGGAGGCGAGCAGTTCTTC
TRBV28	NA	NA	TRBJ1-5	CASRRQGNQPQHF	TGTGCCAGCAGACGACAGGGCAATCAGCCCCAGCATTTT
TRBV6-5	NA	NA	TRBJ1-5	CASRESNQPQHF	TGTGCCAGCAGGGAAAGCAATCAGCCCCAGCATTTT
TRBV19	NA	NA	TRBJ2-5	CATEGETQYF	TGTGCCACAGAAGGGGAGACCCAGTACTTC
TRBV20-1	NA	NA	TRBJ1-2	CSAEIQRQHTF	TGCAGTGCTGAGATACAGAGACAGCACACCTTC